The 18 T cell receptor beta chains below come from one sample, sequenced in a study of blood T cells in healthy people across ages. Through a sample-barcoded 5' primer and a J-beta primer mix, a second PCR was run for roughly 7 to 12 cycles. TCRdb reprocessed the 5' RACE reads via MiXCR and lists one record per CDR3 protein. The sample holds 750,000 or so distinct CDR3 sequences, roughly 25% seen once. These data also featured in a second study, about T cells of mothers and their children.

Material: blood. These receptors were taken from a boy younger than 18 in good health.

V is TRBV20-1 and J is TRBJ2-7; maybe TRBD1 (5 bases). The CDR3 contains 12 residues. Trimming stripped 3 bases from V and 6 bases from J, with 12 bases between. Germline V gene sequence: CDR1 DFQATT, CDR2 SNEGSKA (reference sequence). CDR3 amino acids: CSARPQGLEQYF. The CDR3, as DNA: TGCAGTGCTAGGCCCCAGGGTCTCGAGCAGTACTTC.

V gene TRBV6-6 combines with J gene TRBJ2-1, with D maybe TRBD2 (6 bases). V was pared by 6 bases and J by 0 bases, with 12 bases between. There are 15 residues in the CDR3. In germline, CDR1 is MNHNY, CDR2 SVGAGI (reference sequence). As DNA, the CDR3 is TGTGCCAGCAGCATAGCGGTAAGCTCCTACAATGAGCAGTTCTTC. This gives the protein CASSIAVSSYNEQFF.

The chain recombines TRBV20-1 with TRBJ2-1, with 8 bases that match TRBD2. Germline values: CDR1 DFQATT, CDR2 SNEGSKA (reference sequence). This CDR3 has 15 amino acids. J gave up 4 bases and V 0 bases, and 5 bases lay outside the gene matches. The CDR3 sequence: CSARDTRGGYNEQFF. DNA of the CDR3: TGCAGTGCTAGAGATACTCGCGGGGGGTACAATGAGCAGTTCTTC.

The chain has TRBV4-3 and TRBJ2-2; the D gene is possibly TRBD2 (5 bases). Trimming shortened V by 1 base and J by 4 bases, and 13 bases separated the two germline ends. Germline V gene lookup returns CDR1 LGHNA and CDR2 YSLEER. This CDR3 has 16 amino acids. In nucleotides, the CDR3 is TGCGCCAGCAGCCAAGTGAAGTGGGAGTCCACCGGGGAGCTGTTTTTT. Translation: CASSQVKWESTGELFF.

There are a few counts of this clonotype. The chain has TRBV28 and TRBJ2-4; D assignment may be TRBD1 or TRBD2 (7 bases each). The CDR3 runs 16 residues. Germline CDR1 is MDHEN and CDR2 is SYDVKM. The germline V and J ends were trimmed by 8 bases and 12 bases, with 29 bases remaining between them. The CDR3 DNA follows: TGTGCCAGCCAGGGGGGGATACAATCGTATTTGTACACTCAGTACTTC. Translated: CASQGGIQSYLYTQYF.

In this sample, this clonotype turned up a few times. This sequence joins TRBV29-1 and TRBJ1-1; D remains ambiguous. The CDR3 spans 12 residues. The V gene lost 6 bases and the J gene lost 1 base, with 9 bases spanning the gap. Germline V gives CDR1 SQVTM, CDR2 ANQGSEA. CDR3 region: CSVGRTNTEAFF. For the CDR3, the DNA is TGCAGCGTCGGAAGGACGAACACTGAAGCTTTCTTT.

The chain combines TRBV29-1 with TRBJ2-1; D remains ambiguous. V was trimmed by 7 bases and J by 9 bases, leaving 13 bases between them. This CDR3 is built from 11 residues. The germline V gene encodes CDR1 SQVTM and CDR2 ANQGSEA. The CDR3, as DNA: TGCAGCGCCTACAAGACGGGTGAGCAGTTCTTC. Its translation is CSAYKTGEQFF.

This clonotype was counted a few times. The chain uses TRBV6-2 or TRBV6-3 and TRBJ2-4, with 13 bases identical to TRBD2. The V gene end was trimmed by 4 bases and the J gene end by 9 bases; junction bases not matched to a gene: 9. The CDR3 totals 16 residues. Germline lookup yields CDR1 MNHEY and CDR2 SVGEGT. In nucleotides, the CDR3 is TGTGCCAGCAGTTCTACCCATAGACTAGCGGGGGGCATTCAGTACTTC. Protein product: CASSSTHRLAGGIQYF.

The table lists this clonotype with a few counts. The CDR3 sequence is CASSQEPGTGEYEQYF. The CDR3 bases are TGTGCCAGCAGCCAAGAACCCGGGACAGGGGAATACGAGCAGTACTTC. The V and J genes are TRBV4-2 and TRBJ2-7, with 10 positions matching TRBD1. V shed 0 bases, J shed 4 bases, and the junction held 6 bases outside the gene matches. The CDR3 runs to 16 residues. Germline assignment: CDR1 LGHNA and CDR2 YNFKEQ.

Only a few counts were recorded for this clonotype. V and J are TRBV29-1 and TRBJ2-7; 8 bases align to TRBD1. In germline, CDR1 is SQVTM, CDR2 ANQGSEA. With V trimmed by 7 bases and J by 3 bases, 5 bases remained unmatched. This CDR3 comprises 12 residues. The CDR3, as DNA: TGCAGCGCTGGACAGGGAGTCTACGAGCAGTACTTC. It is translated as CSAGQGVYEQYF.

This clonotype showed up many times. This sequence joins TRBV7-2 and TRBJ2-1, with 11 bases aligning to TRBD2. The CDR3 has 14 residues. From germline, CDR1 is SGHTA and CDR2 FQGNSA. V lost 3 bases to trimming and J lost 5 bases; unmatched junction nucleotides: 0. The CDR3 nucleotides read TGTGCCAGCAGCTTGGGACTAGCGGACAATGAGCAGTTCTTC. Amino acids: CASSLGLADNEQFF.

The chain couples TRBV6-6 to TRBJ1-2; perhaps TRBD1 as D (5 bases). Trimming pared 2 bases from V and 8 bases from J, leaving 9 bases between. Looked up from germline, CDR1 is MNHNY and CDR2 is SVGAGI (reference sequence). This CDR3 is 12 amino acids long. CDR3 in DNA: TGTGCCAGCAGTTACGAGGGGTTCGGCTACACCTTC. It is translated as CASSYEGFGYTF.

This clonotype was detected only a few times. The rearrangement joins TRBV5-1 to TRBJ1-3; tentatively, D is TRBD1 (6 bases). Between the trimmed V and J ends, which lost 4 bases and 0 bases, there was a span of 11 bases. The CDR3 covers 15 residues. From germline, CDR1 is SGHRS and CDR2 YFSETQ. The CDR3 region is CASSVGQSSGNTIYF. The DNA of the CDR3 is TGCGCCAGCAGCGTCGGACAGTCCTCTGGAAACACCATATATTTT.

This clonotype came up once. In nucleotides, the CDR3 is TGCAGTGCTAGACTAGCGGGCGTAGCCAAAAACATTCAGTACTTC. Protein product: CSARLAGVAKNIQYF. The V call is TRBV20-1, the J call TRBJ2-4; the match to TRBD2 covers 8 bases. J was trimmed by 0 bases and V by 2 bases; bases with no gene match: 3. The CDR3 totals 15 residues. The germline CDR1 and CDR2 sequences are DFQATT and SNEGSKA (reference sequence).

This sequence joins TRBV2 and TRBJ1-5, with D possibly being TRBD1 (6 bases). This CDR3 has 15 amino acids. Germline V CDR1 and CDR2: SNHLY, FYNNEI. V was trimmed by 6 bases and J by 2 bases, leaving 14 bases between them. The CDR3 sequence is CASRTTGQGNQPQHF. CDR3 DNA sequence: TGTGCCAGCAGGACAACAGGGCAGGGCAATCAGCCCCAGCATTTT.

This rearrangement joins TRBV4-2 to TRBJ2-5; possibly TRBD2 for D (6 bases). Trimming took 0 bases from V and 0 from J, leaving 14 bases between them. Per germline, CDR1 LGHNA and CDR2 YNFKEQ. The CDR3 is 17 amino acids. The CDR3 DNA reads TGTGCCAGCAGCCAAGAGGGGGGACGTAACTACCAAGAGACCCAGTACTTC. It yields the protein CASSQEGGRNYQETQYF.

This clonotype has more than one count but fewer than ten. One end of the junction does not line up with germline, which may come from a read error. This chain joins TRBV11-2 and TRBJ2-1, with D unresolved. CDR3 length equals 13 residues. The germline gives CDR1 SGHAT, CDR2 FQNNGV. DNA for the CDR3: TGTGCCAGCAGCTTTATAACGAACAATGAGCGGTTCTTC. Encoded protein: CASSFITNNERFF.

V gene TRBV11-2 combines with J gene TRBJ2-7; 10 bases map to TRBD1. The V segment lost 1 base and the J segment 2 bases; nucleotides outside the gene matches: 5. This CDR3 contains 16 residues. CDR1 and CDR2 from the germline V gene are SGHAT and FQNNGV. The CDR3 region is CASSLARDRGTYEQYF. DNA of the CDR3: TGTGCCAGCAGCTTAGCCCGGGACAGGGGAACCTACGAGCAGTACTTC.